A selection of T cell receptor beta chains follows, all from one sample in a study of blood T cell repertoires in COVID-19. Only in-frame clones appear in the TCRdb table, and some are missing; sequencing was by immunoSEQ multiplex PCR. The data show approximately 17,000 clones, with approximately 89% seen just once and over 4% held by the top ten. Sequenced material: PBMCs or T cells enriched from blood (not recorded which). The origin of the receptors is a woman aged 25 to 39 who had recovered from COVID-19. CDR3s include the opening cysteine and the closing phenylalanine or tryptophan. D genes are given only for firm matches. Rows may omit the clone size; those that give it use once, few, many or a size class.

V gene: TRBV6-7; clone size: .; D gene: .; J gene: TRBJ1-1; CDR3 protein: CANTTRIAEGSAEAFF
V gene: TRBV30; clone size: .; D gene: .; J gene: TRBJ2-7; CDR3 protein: CAWSALRTFGSEQYF
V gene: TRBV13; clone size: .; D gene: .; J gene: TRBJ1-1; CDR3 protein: CASSFHSLNREAFF
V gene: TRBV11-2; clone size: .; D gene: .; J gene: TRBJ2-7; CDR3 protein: CAGGAGNYEQYF
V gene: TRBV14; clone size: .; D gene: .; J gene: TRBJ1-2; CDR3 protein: CASSQTGIVGYTF
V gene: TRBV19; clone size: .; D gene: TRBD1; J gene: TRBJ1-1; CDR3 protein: CASRTGMTEAFF
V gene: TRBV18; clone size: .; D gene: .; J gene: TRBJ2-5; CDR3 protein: CASSTDWPLGETQYF
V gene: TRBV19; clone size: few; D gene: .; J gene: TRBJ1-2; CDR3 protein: CASSTTGGGYGYTF
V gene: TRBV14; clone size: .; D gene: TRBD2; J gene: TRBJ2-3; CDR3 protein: CASSQRRGASTDTQYF
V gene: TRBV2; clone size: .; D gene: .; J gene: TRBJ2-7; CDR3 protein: CASRRGYEQYF
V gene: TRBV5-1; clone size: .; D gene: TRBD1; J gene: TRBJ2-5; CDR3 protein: CASSLRQGASQETQYF
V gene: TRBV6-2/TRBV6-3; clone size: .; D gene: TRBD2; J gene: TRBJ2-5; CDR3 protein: CASSYSYPGTSGGEETQYF
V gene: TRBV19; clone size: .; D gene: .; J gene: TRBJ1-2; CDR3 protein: CASTAGHYGYTF
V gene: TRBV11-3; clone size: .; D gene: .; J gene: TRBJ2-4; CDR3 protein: CASSLGDGNIQYF
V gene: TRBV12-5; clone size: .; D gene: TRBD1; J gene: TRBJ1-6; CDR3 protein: CASGFQAGQGTGSPLHF
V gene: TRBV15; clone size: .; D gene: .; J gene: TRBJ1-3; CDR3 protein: CATSRDLTVTGNTIYF
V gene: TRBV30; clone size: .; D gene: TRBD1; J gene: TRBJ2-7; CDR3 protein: CAHAPGQGPYEQYF
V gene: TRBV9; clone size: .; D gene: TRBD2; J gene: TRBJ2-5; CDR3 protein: CASSVVGGIGETQYF
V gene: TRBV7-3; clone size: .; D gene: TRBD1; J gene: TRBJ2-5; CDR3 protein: CASSLRDIGPGQPAETQYF
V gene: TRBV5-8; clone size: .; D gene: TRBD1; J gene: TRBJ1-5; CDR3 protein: CASSQQGMGYSNQPQHF
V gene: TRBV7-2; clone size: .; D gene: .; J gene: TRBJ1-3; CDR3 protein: CASSPEIAGNTIYF
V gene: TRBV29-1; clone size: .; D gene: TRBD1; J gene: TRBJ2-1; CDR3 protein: CSVERDRGTEQFF
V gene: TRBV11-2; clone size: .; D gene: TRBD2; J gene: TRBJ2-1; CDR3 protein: CASSLPGGQNEQFF
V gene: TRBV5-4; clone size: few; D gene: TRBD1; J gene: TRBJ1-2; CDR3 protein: CASSSKDRGGYTF
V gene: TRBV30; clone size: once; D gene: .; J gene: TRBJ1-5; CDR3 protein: CACRDPGGPQHF